The 9 T cell receptor beta chains in this list originate from one sample, sequenced in a study of shared clonotypes between healthy human individuals. Profiling relied on immunoSEQ multiplex PCR, and the TCRdb table lists in-frame clones only, not all of them. The sample records 1.6 million or so clones, roughly 95% being singletons. Sequenced input: naive CD4+ T cells sorted from blood. The sample's subset: CD45RA+ positively selected. The receptors were gathered from a man aged 25 to 40 in good health.

This clone was observed a few times. V usage is TRBV14 and J usage is TRBJ1-4; the D is unclear. Between the trimmed V and J ends, which lost 1 base and 0 bases, there was a span of 9 bases. The CDR3 is 16 residues long. Per germline, CDR1 SGHDN and CDR2 FVKESK. CDR3 DNA sequence: TGTGCCAGCAGCCAAGTGAAACCGGCAACTAATGAAAAACTGTTTTTT. This translates into CASSQVKPATNEKLFF.

This rearrangement joins TRBV29-1 to TRBJ2-3, with D possibly matching TRBD1 (6 bases). CDR1 SQVTM and CDR2 ANQGSEA come from the germline V gene. V lost 4 bases, J lost 2 bases, and 19 bases lay in between. The CDR3 has 16 amino acids. Written as DNA, the CDR3 is TGCAGCGTTGGACCACCGCCGGGACACCCCACAGATACGCAGTATTTT. This encodes CSVGPPPGHPTDTQYF.

The chain recombines TRBV7-6 with TRBJ2-2, with 7 nucleotides matching TRBD2. V lost 4 bases, J lost 6 bases, and 5 bases stayed unmatched. This CDR3 has 14 residues. Germline assignment: CDR1 SGHVS and CDR2 FNYEAQ. CDR3 sequence (DNA): TGTGCCAGCAGCTCTTGGGAGGGAGCCGGGGAGCTGTTTTTT. As protein: CASSSWEGAGELFF.

The V gene is TRBV18, the J gene TRBJ2-5; the D is unclear. The germline gives CDR1 KGHSH, CDR2 LQKENI. The CDR3 has 12 residues. V lost 5 bases and J 0 bases, leaving 4 bases between the germline ends. CDR3 sequence: CASSEYQETQYF. The DNA of the CDR3 is TGTGCCAGCTCAGAGTACCAAGAGACCCAGTACTTC. Complete variable domain (other parts from reference TRBV18 and TRBJ2-5): NAGVMQNPRHLVRRRGQEARLRCSPMKGHSHVYWYRQLPEEGLKFMVYLQKENIIDESGMPKERFSAEFPKEGPSILRIQQVVRGDSAAYFCASSEYQETQYFGPGTRLLVL.

V is TRBV5-1 and J is TRBJ2-5; D is possibly TRBD2 (6 bases). CDR1 and CDR2 from the germline V gene are SGHRS and YFSETQ. Trimming took off 0 bases at V and 3 bases at J, with 15 bases between the two ends. The CDR3 spans 16 residues. The CDR3 nucleotides read TGCGCCAGCAGCTTGGGGGGAATAGCGGCAGAAGAGACCCAGTACTTC. Amino acids: CASSLGGIAAEETQYF. Full variable domain (outside the CDR3, taken from reference TRBV5-1 and TRBJ2-5): KAGVTQTPRYLIKTRGQQVTLSCSPISGHRSVSWYQQTPGQGLQFLFEYFSETQRNKGNFPGRFSGRQFSNSRSEMNVSTLELGDSALYLCASSLGGIAAEETQYFGPGTRLLVL.

The chain employs TRBV7-8 and TRBJ2-7; no reliable D call. CDR3 length equals 13 residues. V lost 2 bases and J 2 bases, leaving 7 bases between the germline ends. The germline gives CDR1 SGHVS, CDR2 FQNEAQ. The CDR3 spells CASSLRPAYEQYF. In DNA, the CDR3 is TGTGCCAGCAGCTTAAGACCGGCCTACGAGCAGTACTTC.

The V gene is TRBV7-8, the J gene TRBJ2-7; no clear D. CDR1 SGHVS and CDR2 FQNEAQ come from the germline V gene. This CDR3 is built from 14 residues. With 7 bases removed from V and 2 bases from J, the gap between germline ends came to 15 bases. The CDR3 protein is CASTVADNTYEQYF. The DNA for the CDR3 is TGTGCCAGCACCGTTGCTGACAATACCTACGAGCAGTACTTC.

The chain carries TRBV4-2 and TRBJ2-3; D not resolved. The CDR3 is 15 residues long. V was cut by 7 bases and J by 2 bases, with 16 bases left in between. Germline V gene data show CDR1 as LGHNA and CDR2 as YNFKEQ. CDR3 coding DNA: TGTGCCAGCACCCCGGGTCGCGTGGACACAGATACGCAGTATTTT. This translates into CASTPGRVDTDTQYF.

The chain has TRBV6-5 and TRBJ1-2; the D gene is possibly TRBD1 (5 bases). This CDR3 spans 16 amino acids. Trimming left V 1 base short and J 4 bases short, with 16 bases between. Germline V lookup: CDR1 MNHEY, CDR2 SVGAGI. The CDR3: CASSYLRGVRGYGYTF. In DNA form, the CDR3 reads TGTGCCAGCAGTTACTTACGGGGGGTGCGAGGCTATGGCTACACCTTC.